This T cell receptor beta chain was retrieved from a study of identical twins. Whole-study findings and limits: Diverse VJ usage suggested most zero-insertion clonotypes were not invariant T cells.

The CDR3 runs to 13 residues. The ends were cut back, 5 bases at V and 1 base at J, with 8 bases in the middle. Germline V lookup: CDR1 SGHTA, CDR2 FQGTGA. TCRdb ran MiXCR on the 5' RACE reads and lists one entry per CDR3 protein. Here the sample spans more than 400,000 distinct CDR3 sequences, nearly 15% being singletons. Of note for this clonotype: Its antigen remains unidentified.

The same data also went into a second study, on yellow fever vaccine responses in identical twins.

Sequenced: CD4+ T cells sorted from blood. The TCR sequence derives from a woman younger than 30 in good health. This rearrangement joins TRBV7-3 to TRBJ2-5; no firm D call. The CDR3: CASSAQPQETQYF. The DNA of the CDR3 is TGTGCCAGCAGCGCGCAACCCCAAGAGACCCAGTACTTC.